The clone carrying this T cell receptor (beta chain) was counted a single time. What it binds is unknown. Here immunoSEQ multiplex PCR was the method, and the copy in TCRdb shows in-frame clones only, minus some. The sample yields about 82,000 clones, 70% to 90% seen once. This record comes from a study of identifying expanded T cells in peripheral blood. This CDR3 comprises 15 residues. Germline assignment: CDR1 SEHNR and CDR2 FQNEAQ (reference sequence). V dropped 1 base and J dropped 4; count of bases not matched to a gene: 6. Findings and caveats of the study: Variance in clone template counts between approximately two-week samples significantly increased with total template count across all healthy donors.

The specimen was blood. The TCR comes from a person aged 18 to 75 in good health. The chain has TRBV7-9 and TRBJ2-5; 7 bases fit TRBD1. Written as DNA, the CDR3 is TGTGCCAGCAGCTTAGTGCAGGGGGTTGGAGAGACCCAGTACTTC. This sequence encodes CASSLVQGVGETQYF.